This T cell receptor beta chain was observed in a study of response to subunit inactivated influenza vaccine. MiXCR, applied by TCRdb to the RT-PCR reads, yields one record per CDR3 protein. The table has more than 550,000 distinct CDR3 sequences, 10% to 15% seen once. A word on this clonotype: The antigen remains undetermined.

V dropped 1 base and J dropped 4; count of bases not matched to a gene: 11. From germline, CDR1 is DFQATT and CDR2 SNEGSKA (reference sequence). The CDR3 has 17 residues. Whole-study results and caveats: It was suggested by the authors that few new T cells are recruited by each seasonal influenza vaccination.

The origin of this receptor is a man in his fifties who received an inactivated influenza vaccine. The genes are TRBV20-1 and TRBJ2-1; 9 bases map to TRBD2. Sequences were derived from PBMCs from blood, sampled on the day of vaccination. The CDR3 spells CSARALRASGVYNEQFF. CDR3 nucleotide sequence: TGCAGTGCTAGAGCCCTCCGGGCTAGCGGGGTATACAATGAGCAGTTCTTC.